Following are 2 T cell receptor beta chains from one sample sequenced in a study of shared T cell receptors in the human thymus. TCRdb's table, derived via immunoSEQ multiplex PCR, lists solely in-frame clones and lacks some. The data hold 500,000 to 750,000 clones, with roughly 90% observed a single time. The data also belong to a second study, concerning human thymus T cells.

The sample consisted of thymocytes. The receptors here all came from a boy less than two years old with a congenital heart defect.

The V gene is TRBV28, the J gene TRBJ2-7; D possibly corresponds to TRBD2 (6 bases). The CDR3 has 17 amino acids. CDR1 and CDR2 from the germline V gene are MDHEN and SYDVKM. V shed 5 bases and J shed 4 bases, with 24 bases lying between them. DNA of the CDR3: TGTGCCAGCAGTCCACCCCCCGGCCGGGACTCGTGTTACGAGCAGTACTTC. This encodes CASSPPPGRDSCYEQYF.

This clone showed up just once. Because the CDR3's place on the DNA is in doubt, the DNA is left out and the CDR3 is given as listed by TCRdb. This chain joins TRBV21-1 and TRBJ1-5; the listed D gene, TRBD1, was not tested against the DNA. TRBV21-1 is recorded as a pseudogene. The CDR3 is 19 residues long, ends included. CDR3 sequence reads: CASSTFGQGAGGRNQPQHF.